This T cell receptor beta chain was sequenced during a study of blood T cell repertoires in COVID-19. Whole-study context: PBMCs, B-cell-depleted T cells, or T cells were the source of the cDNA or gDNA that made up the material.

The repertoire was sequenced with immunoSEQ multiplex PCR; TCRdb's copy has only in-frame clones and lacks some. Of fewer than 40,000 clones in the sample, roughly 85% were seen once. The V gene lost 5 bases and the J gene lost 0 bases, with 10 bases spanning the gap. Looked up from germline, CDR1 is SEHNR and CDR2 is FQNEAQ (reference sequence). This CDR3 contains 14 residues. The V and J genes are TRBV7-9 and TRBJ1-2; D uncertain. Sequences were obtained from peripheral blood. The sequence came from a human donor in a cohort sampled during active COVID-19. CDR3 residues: CASSLYSTNYGYTF. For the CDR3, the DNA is TGTGCCAGCAGCCTCTACAGCACTAACTATGGCTACACCTTC.